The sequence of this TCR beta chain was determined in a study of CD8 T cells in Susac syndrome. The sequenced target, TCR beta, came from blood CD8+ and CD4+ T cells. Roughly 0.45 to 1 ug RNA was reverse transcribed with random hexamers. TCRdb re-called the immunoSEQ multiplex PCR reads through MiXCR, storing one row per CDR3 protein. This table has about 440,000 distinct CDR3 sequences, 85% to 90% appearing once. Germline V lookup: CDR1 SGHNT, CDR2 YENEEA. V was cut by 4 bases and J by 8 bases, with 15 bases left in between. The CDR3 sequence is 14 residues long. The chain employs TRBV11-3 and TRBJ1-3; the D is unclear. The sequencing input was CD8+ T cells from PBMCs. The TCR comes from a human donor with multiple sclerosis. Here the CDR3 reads CASSSHQNPDTIYF. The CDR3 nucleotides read TGTGCCAGCAGCTCCCACCAGAATCCAGACACCATATATTTT. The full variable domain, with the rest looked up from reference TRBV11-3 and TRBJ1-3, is EAGVVQSPRYKIIEKKQPVAFWCNPISGHNTLYWYLQNLGQGPELLIRYENEEAVDDSQLPKDRFSAERLKGVDSTLKIQPAELGDSAVYLCASSSHQNPDTIYFGEGSWLTVV.